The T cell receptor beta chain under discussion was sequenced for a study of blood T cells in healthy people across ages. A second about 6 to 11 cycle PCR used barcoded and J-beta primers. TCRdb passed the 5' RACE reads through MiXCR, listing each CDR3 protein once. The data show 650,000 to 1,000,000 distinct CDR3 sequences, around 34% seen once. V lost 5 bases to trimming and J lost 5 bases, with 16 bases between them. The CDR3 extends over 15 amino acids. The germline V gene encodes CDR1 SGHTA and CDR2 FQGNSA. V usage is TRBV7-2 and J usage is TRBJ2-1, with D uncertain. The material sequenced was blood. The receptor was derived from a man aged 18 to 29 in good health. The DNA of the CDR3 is TGTGCCAGCAGCCAGACCTATCGAAACAACAATGAGCAGTTCTTC. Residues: CASSQTYRNNNEQFF.